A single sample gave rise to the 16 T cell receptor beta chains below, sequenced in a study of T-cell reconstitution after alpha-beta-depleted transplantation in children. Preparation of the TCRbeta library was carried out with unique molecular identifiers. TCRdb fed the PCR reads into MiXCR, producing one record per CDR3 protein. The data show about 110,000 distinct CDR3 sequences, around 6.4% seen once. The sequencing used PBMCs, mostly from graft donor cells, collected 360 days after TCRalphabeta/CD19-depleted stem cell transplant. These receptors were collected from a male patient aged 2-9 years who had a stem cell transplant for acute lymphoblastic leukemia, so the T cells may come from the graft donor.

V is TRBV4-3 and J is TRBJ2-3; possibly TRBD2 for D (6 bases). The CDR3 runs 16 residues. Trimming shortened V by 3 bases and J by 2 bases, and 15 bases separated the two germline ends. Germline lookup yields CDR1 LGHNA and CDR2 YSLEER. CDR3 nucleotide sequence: TGCGCCAGCAGCCACGGTCCGGGACTTGACACAGATACGCAGTATTTT. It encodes CASSHGPGLDTDTQYF.

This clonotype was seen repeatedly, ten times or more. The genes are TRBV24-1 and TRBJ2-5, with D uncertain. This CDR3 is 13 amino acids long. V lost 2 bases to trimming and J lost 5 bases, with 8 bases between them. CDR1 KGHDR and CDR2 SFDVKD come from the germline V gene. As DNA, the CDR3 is TGTGCCACCAGTGATTGGGCCCGGGAGACCCAGTACTTC. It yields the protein CATSDWARETQYF.

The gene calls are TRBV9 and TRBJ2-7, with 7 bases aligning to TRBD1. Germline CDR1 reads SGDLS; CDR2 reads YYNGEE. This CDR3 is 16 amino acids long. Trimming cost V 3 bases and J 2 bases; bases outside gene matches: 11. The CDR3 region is CASSARDRSGTYEQYF. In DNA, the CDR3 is TGTGCCAGCAGCGCACGGGACAGATCAGGGACCTACGAGCAGTACTTC.

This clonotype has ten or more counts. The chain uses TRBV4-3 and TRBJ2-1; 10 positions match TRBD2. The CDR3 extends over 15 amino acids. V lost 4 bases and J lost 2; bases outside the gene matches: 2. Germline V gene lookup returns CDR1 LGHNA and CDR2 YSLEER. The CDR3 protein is CASSPTSGAYNEQFF. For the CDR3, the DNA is TGCGCCAGCAGCCCCACTAGCGGGGCCTACAATGAGCAGTTCTTC.

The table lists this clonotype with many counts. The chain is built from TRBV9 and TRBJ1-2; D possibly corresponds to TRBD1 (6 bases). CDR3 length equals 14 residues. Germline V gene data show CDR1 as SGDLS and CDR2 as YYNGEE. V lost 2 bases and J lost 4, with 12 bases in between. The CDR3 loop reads CASSVGGGGYGYTF. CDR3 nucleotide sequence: TGTGCCAGCAGCGTCGGGGGCGGTGGCTATGGCTACACCTTC.

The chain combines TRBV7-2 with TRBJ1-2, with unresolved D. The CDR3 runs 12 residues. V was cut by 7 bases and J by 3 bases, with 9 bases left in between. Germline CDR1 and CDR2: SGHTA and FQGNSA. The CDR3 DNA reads TGTGCCAGCATCGGGCGCCACTATGGCTACACCTTC. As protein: CASIGRHYGYTF.

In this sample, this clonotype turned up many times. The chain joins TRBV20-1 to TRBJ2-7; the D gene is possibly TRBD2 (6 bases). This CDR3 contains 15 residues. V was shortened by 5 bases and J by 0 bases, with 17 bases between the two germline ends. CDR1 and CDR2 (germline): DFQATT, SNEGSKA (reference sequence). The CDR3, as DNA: TGCAGTGCTCCTAACCGGGACTGGGTCTCCTACGAGCAGTACTTC. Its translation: CSAPNRDWVSYEQYF.

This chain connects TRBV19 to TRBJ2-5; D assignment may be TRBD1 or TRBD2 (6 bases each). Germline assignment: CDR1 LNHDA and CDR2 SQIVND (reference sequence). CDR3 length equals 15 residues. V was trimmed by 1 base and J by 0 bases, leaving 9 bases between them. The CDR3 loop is CASSIGGAYQETQYF. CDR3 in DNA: TGTGCCAGTAGTATAGGGGGGGCATACCAAGAGACCCAGTACTTC. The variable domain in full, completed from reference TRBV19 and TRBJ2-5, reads DGGITQSPKYLFRKEGQNVTLSCEQNLNHDAMYWYRQDPGQGLRLIYYSQIVNDFQKGDIAEGYSVSREKKESFPLTVTSAQKNPTAFYLCASSIGGAYQETQYFGPGTRLLVL.

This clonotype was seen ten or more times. The CDR3 sequence: CASSRVWASGGASTDTQYF. The CDR3 nucleotides read TGTGCCAGCAGCCGCGTCTGGGCTAGCGGGGGGGCTAGCACAGATACGCAGTATTTT. V usage is TRBV28 and J usage is TRBJ2-3, with TRBD2 matching over 12 bases. V trimming: 6 bases; J trimming: 0 bases; junction bases outside the gene matches: 13. The V gene's germline CDR1 is MDHEN and CDR2 SYDVKM. This CDR3 is built from 19 residues.

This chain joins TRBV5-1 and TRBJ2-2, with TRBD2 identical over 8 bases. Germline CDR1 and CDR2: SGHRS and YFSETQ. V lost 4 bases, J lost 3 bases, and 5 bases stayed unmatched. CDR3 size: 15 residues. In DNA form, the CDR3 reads TGCGCCAGCAGCCCCACTAGCGGCGACACCGGGGAGCTGTTTTTT. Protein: CASSPTSGDTGELFF.

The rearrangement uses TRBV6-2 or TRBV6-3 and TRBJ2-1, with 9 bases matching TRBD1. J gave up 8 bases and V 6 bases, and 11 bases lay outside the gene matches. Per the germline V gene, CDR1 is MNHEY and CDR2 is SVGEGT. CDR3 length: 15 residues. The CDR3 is CASSRLGQGNYEQFF. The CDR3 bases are TGTGCCAGCAGCCGGCTTGGACAGGGGAACTATGAGCAGTTCTTC.

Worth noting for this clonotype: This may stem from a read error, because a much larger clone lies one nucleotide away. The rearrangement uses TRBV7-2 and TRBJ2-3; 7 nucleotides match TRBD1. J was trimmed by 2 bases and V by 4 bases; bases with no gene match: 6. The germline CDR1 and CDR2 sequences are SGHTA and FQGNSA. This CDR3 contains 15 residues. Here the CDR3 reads CASSSHRGDTDTQYF. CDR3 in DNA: TGTGCCAGCAGCTCCCACAGGGGCGACACAGATACGCAGTATTTT.

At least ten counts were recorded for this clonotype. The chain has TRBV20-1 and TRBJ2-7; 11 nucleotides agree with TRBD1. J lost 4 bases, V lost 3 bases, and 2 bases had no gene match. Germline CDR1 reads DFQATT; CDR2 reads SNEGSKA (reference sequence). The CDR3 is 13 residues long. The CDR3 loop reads CSARGTGGYEQYF. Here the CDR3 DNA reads TGCAGTGCTAGGGGGACAGGGGGTTACGAGCAGTACTTC.

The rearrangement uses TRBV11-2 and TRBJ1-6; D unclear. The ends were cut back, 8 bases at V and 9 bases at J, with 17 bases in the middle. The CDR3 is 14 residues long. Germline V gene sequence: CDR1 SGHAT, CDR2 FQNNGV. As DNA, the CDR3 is TGTGCCAGCGGGTCTCGAAGGAGACCTTCACCCCTCCACTTT. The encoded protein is CASGSRRRPSPLHF.

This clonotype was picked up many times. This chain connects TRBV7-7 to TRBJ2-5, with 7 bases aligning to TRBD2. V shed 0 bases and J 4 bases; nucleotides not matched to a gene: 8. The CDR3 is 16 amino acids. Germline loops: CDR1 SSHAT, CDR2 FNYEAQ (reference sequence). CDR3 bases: TGTGCCAGCAGCTTAGCAGGAGCGGGGAGGAGAGAGACCCAGTACTTC. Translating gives CASSLAGAGRRETQYF.

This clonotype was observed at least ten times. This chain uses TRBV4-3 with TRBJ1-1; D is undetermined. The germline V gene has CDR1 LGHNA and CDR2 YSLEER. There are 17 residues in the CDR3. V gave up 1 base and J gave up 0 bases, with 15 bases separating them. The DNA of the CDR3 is TGCGCCAGCAGCCAAGGGGCCTTGAGTGGAATGAACACTGAAGCTTTCTTT. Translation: CASSQGALSGMNTEAFF.